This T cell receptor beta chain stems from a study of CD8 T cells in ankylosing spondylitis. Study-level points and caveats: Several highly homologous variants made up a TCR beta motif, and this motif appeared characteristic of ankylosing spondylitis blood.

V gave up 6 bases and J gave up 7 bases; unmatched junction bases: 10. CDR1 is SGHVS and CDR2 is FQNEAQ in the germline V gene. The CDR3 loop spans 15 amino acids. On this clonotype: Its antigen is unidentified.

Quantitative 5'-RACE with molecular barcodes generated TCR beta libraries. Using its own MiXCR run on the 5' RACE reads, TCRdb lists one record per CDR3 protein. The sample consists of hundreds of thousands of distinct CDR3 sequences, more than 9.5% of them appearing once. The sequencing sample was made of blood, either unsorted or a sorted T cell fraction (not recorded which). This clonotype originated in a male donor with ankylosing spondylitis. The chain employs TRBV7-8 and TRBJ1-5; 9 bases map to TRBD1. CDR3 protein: CASRAGTGFGQPQHF. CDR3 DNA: TGTGCCAGCAGGGCCGGGACAGGGTTCGGGCAGCCCCAGCATTTT.